The entry below gives a single TCR beta chain sequence along with its context. Its matching antigen is unknown. All donors came from Russia, were Caucasian and healthy, and spanned ages about 6 to 100. Investigators took about 10 milliliters of peripheral blood from every donor. This sample is part of a study of blood T cells in healthy people across ages. Findings and caveats of the study: Possibly confounding the expanded clonotype changes was the fact that donor CMV status was unknown.

Looked up from germline, CDR1 is SGHTA and CDR2 is FQGNSA. CDR3 length: 13 residues. Trimming shortened V by 5 bases and J by 4 bases, and 8 bases separated the two germline ends. Through a sample-barcoded 5' primer and a J-beta primer mix, a second PCR was run for roughly 6 to 12 cycles. Unique molecular identifiers of 12 random nucleotides labeled each cDNA. TCRdb independently ran MiXCR on the 5' RACE reads; one entry per CDR3 protein. Found here are roughly 2 million distinct CDR3 sequences, around 50% of them singletons; the top ten hold about 2.1%. The sequenced sample consisted of blood. The rearrangement links TRBV7-2 to TRBJ2-2; D could derive from TRBD1 or TRBD2 (5 bases each). This TCR came from a woman between 40 and 50 years old in good health. The CDR3 coding sequence is TGTGCCAGCAGCAGAGGGGTCACCGGGGAGCTGTTTTTT. Translated, it gives CASSRGVTGELFF.